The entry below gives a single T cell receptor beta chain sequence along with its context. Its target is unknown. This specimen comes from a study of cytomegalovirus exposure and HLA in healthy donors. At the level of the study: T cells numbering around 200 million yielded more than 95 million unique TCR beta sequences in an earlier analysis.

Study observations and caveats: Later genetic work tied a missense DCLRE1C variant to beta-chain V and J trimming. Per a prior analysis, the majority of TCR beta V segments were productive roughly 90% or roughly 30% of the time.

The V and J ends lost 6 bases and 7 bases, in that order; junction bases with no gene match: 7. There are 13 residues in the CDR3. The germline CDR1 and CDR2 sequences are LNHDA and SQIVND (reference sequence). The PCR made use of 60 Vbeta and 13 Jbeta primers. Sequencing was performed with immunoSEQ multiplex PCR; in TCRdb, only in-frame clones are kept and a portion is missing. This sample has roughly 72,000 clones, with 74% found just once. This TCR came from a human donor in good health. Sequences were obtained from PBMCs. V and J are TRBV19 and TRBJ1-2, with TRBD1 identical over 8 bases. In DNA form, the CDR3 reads TGTGCCAGTAGCTTGAGGACAGGGATTGGCTACACCTTC. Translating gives CASSLRTGIGYTF.